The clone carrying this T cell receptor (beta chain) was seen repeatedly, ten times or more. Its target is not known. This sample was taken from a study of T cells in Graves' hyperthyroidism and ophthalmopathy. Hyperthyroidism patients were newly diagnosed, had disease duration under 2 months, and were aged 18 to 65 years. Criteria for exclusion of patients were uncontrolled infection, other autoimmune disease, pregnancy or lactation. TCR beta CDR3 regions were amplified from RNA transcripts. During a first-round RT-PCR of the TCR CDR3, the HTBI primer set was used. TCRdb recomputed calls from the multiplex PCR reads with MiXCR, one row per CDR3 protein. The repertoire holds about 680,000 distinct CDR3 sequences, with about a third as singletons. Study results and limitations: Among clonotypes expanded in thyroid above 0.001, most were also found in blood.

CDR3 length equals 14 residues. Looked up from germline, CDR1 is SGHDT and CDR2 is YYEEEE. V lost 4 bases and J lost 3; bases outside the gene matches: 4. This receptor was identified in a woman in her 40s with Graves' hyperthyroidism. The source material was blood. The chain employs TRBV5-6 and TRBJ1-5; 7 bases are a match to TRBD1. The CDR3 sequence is CASSLQGYNQPQHF. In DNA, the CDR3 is TGTGCCAGCAGCCTACAGGGGTACAATCAGCCCCAGCATTTT.